This TCR beta chain was captured in a study of blood T cells in healthy people across ages. The use of a sample-barcoded 5' primer and a J-beta primer mix characterized a second PCR of about 6 to 11 cycles. TCRdb redid the calling of the 5' RACE reads with MiXCR, one entry per CDR3 protein. The repertoire holds fewer than 950,000 distinct CDR3 sequences, with roughly 34% as singletons. This CDR3 has 16 amino acids. V shed 5 bases and J shed 3 bases, with 17 bases lying between them. Germline V gene data show CDR1 as MNHEY and CDR2 as SMNVEV (reference sequence). As concerns this clonotype: What it binds is unknown.

Study conclusions and caveats: Researchers said unsorted PBMCs prevented a conclusive naive versus antigen-experienced comparison.

This clonotype originated in a man between 18 and 29 years old in good health. This chain uses TRBV27 with TRBJ1-5; D unresolved. Sequencing was performed on blood. The CDR3 DNA reads as TGTGCCAGCAGTCCCTTAGGGTCCCACCCCAATCAGCCCCAGCATTTT. Amino acid sequence: CASSPLGSHPNQPQHF.